This T cell receptor (beta chain) derives from a study of blood T cell repertoires in COVID-19 (TCRdb year 2020). A note on the overall study: Samples from collaborators originated in the United States, Italy and Spain and spanned both the acute and convalescent phases of COVID-19. The prospective study material was composed of cDNA or gDNA derived from T cells, B-cell-depleted T cells, or PBMCs. Samples were obtained from the ongoing ImmuneRACE study (first 160 participants) and from over a thousand subjects provided by 6 global collaborators. HLA class I and class II types, where available, came from metadata supplied by the sample provider rather than from assay-based typing. Deeply sampled blood TCRbeta repertoires from subjects exposed to, actively infected with, or recovered from COVID-19 were included in the dataset. A freely available public database, intended as a resource for researchers studying the immune response to SARS-CoV-2, is where the repertoires were released. The sample metadata nearly always contained a de-identified subject ID, COVID-19 status, age in years and sex.

The germline V gene yields MNHEY for CDR1 and SVGEGT for CDR2. From the cysteine through the phenylalanine, the CDR3 covers 16 amino acids. Left in the record is the CDR3 DNA by itself, 48 bases read in frame from the first base. V is cut back by 5 bases and J by 3 bases, with 10 bases in the junction unmatched. As concerns this clone: Which antigen it targets is not known. It has no much larger one-base neighbor in the sample; base qualities were not kept.

TCRbeta CDR3 regions were amplified from genomic DNA using the immunoSEQ Assay, a bias-controlled multiplex PCR. Concerning the study's data processing: Nucleated cell counts per sample were estimated from amplification of reference gene primers within the assay. To quantify the absolute abundance of each unique TCRbeta CDR3 rearrangement, sequence reads were collapsed and filtered. For each sample, productive Simpson clonality was calculated by taking the square root of Simpson's diversity index across productive rearrangements. This is the immuneACCESS table as TCRdb keeps it, with only in-frame sequences that have V and J called. A part of the clones is gone; compared with another copy, unresolved V genes explain less than half, and the rest is unexplained. V, J and clone size are taken as reported in that table, and D and trimming were inferred from the DNA itself. A total of about 250,000 clones appear in this sample, around nine tenths of them only once. The ten largest clones add up to under 4% of the sample.

Here is what the overall study found, with its caveats: How much clinical and demographic metadata was included differed by source and by participant, and the metadata was provided uncurated.

Whole blood was collected in K2EDTA tubes by collaborating institutions according to the institutions' own protocols. Collaborator samples were shipped for TCRbeta analysis as frozen whole blood, isolated PBMCs, or DNA extracted from either sample type. Sequenced sample: peripheral blood. The source is a man younger than 35 with active or convalescent COVID-19. The sequence links TRBV6-2 or TRBV6-3 to TRBJ2-3, and 8 junction bases match TRBD2. The nucleotide sequence reads TGTGCCAGCAGTGACCCCCGGGGGGGGAGAACAGATACGCAGTATTTT. This translates into CASSDPRGGRTDTQYF.